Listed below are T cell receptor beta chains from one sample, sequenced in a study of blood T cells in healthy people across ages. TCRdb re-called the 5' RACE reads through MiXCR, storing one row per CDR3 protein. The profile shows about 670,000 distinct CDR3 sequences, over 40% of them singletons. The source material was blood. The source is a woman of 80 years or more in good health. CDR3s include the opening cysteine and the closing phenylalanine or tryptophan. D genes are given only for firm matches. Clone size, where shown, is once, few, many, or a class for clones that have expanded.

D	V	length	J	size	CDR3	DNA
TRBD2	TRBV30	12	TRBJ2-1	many	CAWSWTSGKKFF	TGTGCCTGGAGTTGGACTAGCGGGAAGAAGTTCTTC
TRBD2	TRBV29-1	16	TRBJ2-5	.	CSVASPLAGGVETQYF	TGCAGCGTTGCAAGCCCCCTAGCGGGGGGTGTGGAGACCCAGTACTTC
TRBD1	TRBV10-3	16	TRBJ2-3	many	CAISDPGQGGSDTQYF	TGTGCCATCAGTGACCCCGGACAGGGCGGATCAGATACGCAGTATTTT
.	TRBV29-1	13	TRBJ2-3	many	CSVRAPAVDTQYF	TGCAGCGTTCGGGCTCCAGCGGTGGATACGCAGTATTTT
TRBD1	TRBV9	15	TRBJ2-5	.	CASSVGTGVQETQYF	TGTGCCAGCAGCGTCGGGACAGGGGTCCAAGAGACCCAGTACTTC
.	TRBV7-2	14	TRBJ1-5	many	CASSDIYSNQPQHF	TGTGCCAGCAGCGACATTTATAGCAATCAGCCCCAGCATTTT
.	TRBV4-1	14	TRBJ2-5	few	CASSQDGAQETQYF	TGCGCCAGCAGCCAAGATGGGGCCCAAGAGACCCAGTACTTC
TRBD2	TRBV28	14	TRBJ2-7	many	CASRLAGGSYEQYF	TGTGCCAGCAGACTAGCGGGAGGGTCTTACGAGCAGTACTTC
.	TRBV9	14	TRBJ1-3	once	CASSRTFPGNTIYF	TGTGCCAGCAGCCGAACGTTTCCTGGAAACACCATATATTTT
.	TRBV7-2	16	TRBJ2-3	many	CASSLSPAASTDTQYF	TGTGCCAGCAGCTTGTCTCCAGCGGCTAGCACAGATACGCAGTATTTT
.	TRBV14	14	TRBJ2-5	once	CASSQGTSLGTQYF	TGTGCCAGCAGCCAAGGGACGTCACTGGGGACCCAGTACTTC
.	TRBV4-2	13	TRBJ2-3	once	CASSQRKGDTQYF	TGTGCCAGCAGCCAAAGAAAGGGAGATACGCAGTATTTT
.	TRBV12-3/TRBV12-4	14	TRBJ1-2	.	CASSFSWSGYGYTF	TGTGCCAGCAGTTTTAGTTGGTCTGGCTATGGCTACACCTTC